What follows describes a single TCR beta chain. Its antigen remains unidentified. The data were taken from a study of CD8+CD57+ T cells in acquired aplastic anemia. Overall study: Researchers reported that healthy donors averaged approximately 9.8 million reads for CD4+ cells.

Study-level findings and limits: Statistical testing detected no significant gap in CD8+ Simpson's diversity between patients and controls.

Genomic DNA, the template, was used for profiling of the TCR beta VDJ and CDR3. In TCRdb, the reads were re-called with MiXCR into one record per CDR3 protein. Here the sample spans 40,000 to 50,000 distinct CDR3 sequences, about 78% being singletons. The CDR3 runs 13 residues. The germline gives CDR1 SNHLY, CDR2 FYNNEI. Deletions cut 7 bases from V and 10 bases from J, with 19 bases between. The receptor comes from a human donor in good health, serving as a control. J is TRBJ2-5 and V is TRBV2; D perhaps matches TRBD1 (6 bases). Sample: sorted CD4+, CD8+, or CD8+CD57+ T cells (not recorded which) from PBMCs. CDR3 residues: CASMNGAGVSQYF. The CDR3 DNA reads TGTGCCAGCATGAACGGTGCAGGGGTGAGCCAGTACTTC. Variable domain in full (rest from reference TRBV2 and TRBJ2-5): EPEVTQTPSHQVTQMGQEVILRCVPISNHLYFYWYRQILGQKVEFLVSFYNNEISEKSEIFDDQFSVERPDGSNFTLKIRSTKLEDSAMYFCASMNGAGVSQYFGPGTRLLVL.